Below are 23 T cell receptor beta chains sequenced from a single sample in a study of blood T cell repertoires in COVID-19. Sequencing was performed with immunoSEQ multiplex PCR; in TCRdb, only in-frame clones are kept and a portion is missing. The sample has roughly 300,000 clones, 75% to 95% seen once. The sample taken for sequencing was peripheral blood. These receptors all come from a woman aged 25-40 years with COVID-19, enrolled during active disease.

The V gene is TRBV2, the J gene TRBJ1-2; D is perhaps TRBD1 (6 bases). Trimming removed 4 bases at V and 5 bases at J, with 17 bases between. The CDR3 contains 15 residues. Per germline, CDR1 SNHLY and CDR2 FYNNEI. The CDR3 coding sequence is TGTGCCAGCAGTGTAAACAGGGCTCCGAGTTATGGCTACACCTTC. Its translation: CASSVNRAPSYGYTF.

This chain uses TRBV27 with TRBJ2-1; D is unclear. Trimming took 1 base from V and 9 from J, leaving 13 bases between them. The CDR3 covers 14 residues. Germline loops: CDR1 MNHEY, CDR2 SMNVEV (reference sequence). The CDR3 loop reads CASSLYGSWSEQFF. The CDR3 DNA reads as TGTGCCAGCAGTTTATACGGTAGTTGGAGTGAGCAGTTCTTC.

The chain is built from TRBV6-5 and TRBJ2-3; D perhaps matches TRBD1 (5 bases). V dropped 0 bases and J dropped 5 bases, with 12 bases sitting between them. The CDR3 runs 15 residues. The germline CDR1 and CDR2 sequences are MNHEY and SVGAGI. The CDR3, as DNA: TGTGCCAGCAGTTACTCCGGCAGGGCAGGAGATACGCAGTATTTT. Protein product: CASSYSGRAGDTQYF.

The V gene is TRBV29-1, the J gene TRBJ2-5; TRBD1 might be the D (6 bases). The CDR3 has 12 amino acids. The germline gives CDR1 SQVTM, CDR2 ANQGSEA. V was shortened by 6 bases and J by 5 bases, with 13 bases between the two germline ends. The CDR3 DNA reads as TGCAGCGTCGCCACAGGGCAGGAGACCCAGTACTTC. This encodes CSVATGQETQYF.

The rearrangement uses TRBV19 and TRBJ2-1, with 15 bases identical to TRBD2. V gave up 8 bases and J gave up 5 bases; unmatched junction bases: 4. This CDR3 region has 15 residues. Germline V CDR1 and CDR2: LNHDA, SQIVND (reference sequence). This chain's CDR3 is CASSGLAGGDNEQFF. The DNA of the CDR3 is TGTGCCAGTTCCGGACTAGCGGGAGGGGACAATGAGCAGTTCTTC.

CDR3 region: CASRMGLAGNEQFF. The CDR3 nucleotides are TGTGCCAGCAGGATGGGACTAGCGGGGAATGAGCAGTTCTTC. V and J are TRBV5-8 and TRBJ2-1; 13 nucleotides align to TRBD2. The CDR3 contains 14 residues. Germline CDR1 and CDR2: SGHTS and YDEGEE. Trimming at V came to 5 bases and at J to 7 bases, leaving 3 bases not matched to a gene. Filled out from reference TRBV5-8 and TRBJ2-1, the complete variable domain reads EAGVTQSPTHLIKTRGQQATLRCSPISGHTSVYWYQQALGLGLQFLLWYDEGEERNRGNFPPRFSGRQFPNYSSELNVNALELEDSALYLCASRMGLAGNEQFFGPGTRLTVL.

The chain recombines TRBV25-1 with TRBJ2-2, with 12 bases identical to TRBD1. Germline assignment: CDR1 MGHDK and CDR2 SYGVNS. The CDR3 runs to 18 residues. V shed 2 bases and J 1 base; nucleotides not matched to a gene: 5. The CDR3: CASSENRDRGLNTGELFF. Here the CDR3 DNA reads TGTGCCAGCAGTGAAAATAGGGACAGGGGGCTGAACACCGGGGAGCTGTTTTTT.

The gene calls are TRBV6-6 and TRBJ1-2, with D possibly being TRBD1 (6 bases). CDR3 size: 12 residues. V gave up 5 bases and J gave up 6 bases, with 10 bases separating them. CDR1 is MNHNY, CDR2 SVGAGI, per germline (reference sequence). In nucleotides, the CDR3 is TGTGCCAGCAGTCACAGGGAGAATGGCTACACCTTC. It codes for CASSHRENGYTF.

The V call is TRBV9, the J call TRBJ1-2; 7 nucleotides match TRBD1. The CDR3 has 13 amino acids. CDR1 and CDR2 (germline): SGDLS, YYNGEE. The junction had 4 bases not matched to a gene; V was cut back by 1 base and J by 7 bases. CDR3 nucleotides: TGTGCCAGCAGCGTAACAGGGGCAATTGGCTACACCTTC. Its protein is CASSVTGAIGYTF.

The CDR3 DNA reads as TGTGCCAGCAGTGATCGACACGGAAAACTGTTTTTT. The encoded protein is CASSDRHGKLFF. The chain links TRBV2 to TRBJ1-4; unclear D gene. CDR1 SNHLY and CDR2 FYNNEI come from the germline V gene. This CDR3 comprises 12 residues. The ends were cut back, 3 bases at V and 10 bases at J, with 9 bases in the middle.

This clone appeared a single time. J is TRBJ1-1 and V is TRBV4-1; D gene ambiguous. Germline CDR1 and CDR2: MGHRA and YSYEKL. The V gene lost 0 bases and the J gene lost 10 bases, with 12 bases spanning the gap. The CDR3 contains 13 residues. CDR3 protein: CASSQEWRRGAFF. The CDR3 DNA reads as TGCGCCAGCAGCCAAGAATGGAGACGTGGAGCTTTCTTT.

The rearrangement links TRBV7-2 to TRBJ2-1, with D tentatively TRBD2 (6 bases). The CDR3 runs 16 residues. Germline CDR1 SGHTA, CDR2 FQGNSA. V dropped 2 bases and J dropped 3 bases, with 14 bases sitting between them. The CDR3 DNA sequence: TGTGCCAGCAGCTTATGGGCTAGCGAAGTCTACAATGAGCAGTTCTTC. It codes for CASSLWASEVYNEQFF.

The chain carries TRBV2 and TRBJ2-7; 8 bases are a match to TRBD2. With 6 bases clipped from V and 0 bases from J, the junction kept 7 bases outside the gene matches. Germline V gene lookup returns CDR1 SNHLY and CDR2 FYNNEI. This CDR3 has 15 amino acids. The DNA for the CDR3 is TGTGCCAGCAGGGCAATAGCGGGAACCTCCTACGAGCAGTACTTC. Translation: CASRAIAGTSYEQYF.

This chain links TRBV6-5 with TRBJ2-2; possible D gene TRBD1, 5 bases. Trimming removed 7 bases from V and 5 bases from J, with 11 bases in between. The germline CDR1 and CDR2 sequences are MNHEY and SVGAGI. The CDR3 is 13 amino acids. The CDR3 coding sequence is TGTGCCAGCAACCCAGGGCGGACCGGGGAGCTGTTTTTT. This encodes CASNPGRTGELFF.

The CDR3 nucleotides are TGCGCCAGCAGCCAAGAGCTGAGTAGCGCCACCTACGAGCAGTACTTC. It yields the protein CASSQELSSATYEQYF. This chain uses TRBV4-3 with TRBJ2-7, with D tentatively TRBD2 (5 bases). Deletions cut 0 bases from V and 2 bases from J, with 14 bases between. This CDR3 has 16 amino acids. CDR1 is LGHNA and CDR2 is YSLEER in the germline V gene.

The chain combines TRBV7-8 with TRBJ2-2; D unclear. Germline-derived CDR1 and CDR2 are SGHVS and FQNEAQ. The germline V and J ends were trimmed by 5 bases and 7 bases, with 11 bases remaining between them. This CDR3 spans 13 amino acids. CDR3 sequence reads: CASSQTLHGELFF. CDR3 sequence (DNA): TGTGCCAGCAGCCAGACATTGCACGGGGAGCTGTTTTTT.

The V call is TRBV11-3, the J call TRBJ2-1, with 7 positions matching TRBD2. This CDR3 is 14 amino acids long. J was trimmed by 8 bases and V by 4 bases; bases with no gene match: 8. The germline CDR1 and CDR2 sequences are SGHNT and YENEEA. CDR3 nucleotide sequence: TGTGCCAGCAGCTCTGGACTAGTCTTGGATGAGCAGTTCTTC. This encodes CASSSGLVLDEQFF.

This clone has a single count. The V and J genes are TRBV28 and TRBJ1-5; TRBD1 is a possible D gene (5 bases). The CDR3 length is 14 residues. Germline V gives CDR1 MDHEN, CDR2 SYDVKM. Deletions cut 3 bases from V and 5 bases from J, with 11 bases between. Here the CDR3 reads CASSFGHLDQPQHF. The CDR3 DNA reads TGTGCCAGCAGTTTCGGACATCTCGATCAGCCCCAGCATTTT.

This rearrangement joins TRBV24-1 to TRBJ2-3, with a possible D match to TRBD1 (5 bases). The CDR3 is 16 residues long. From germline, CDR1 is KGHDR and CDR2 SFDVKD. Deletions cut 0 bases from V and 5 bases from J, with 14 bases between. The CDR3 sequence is CATSDLWLGAGDTQYF. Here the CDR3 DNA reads TGTGCCACCAGTGATTTGTGGCTAGGGGCCGGAGATACGCAGTATTTT.

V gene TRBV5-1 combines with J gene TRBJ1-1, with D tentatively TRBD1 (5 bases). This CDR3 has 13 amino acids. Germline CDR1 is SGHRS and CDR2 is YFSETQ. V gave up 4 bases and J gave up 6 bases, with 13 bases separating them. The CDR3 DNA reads TGCGCCAGCAGCCTTCCAGGGTATCCTGAAGCTTTCTTT. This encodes CASSLPGYPEAFF.

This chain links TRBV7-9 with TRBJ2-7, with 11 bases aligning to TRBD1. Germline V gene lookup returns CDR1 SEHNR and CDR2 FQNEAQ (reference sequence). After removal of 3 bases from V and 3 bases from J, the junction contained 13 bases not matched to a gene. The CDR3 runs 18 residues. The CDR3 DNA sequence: TGTGCCAGCAGCTTCCCCCGGGACAGGGGGTTATTTTACTACGAGCAGTACTTC. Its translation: CASSFPRDRGLFYYEQYF.

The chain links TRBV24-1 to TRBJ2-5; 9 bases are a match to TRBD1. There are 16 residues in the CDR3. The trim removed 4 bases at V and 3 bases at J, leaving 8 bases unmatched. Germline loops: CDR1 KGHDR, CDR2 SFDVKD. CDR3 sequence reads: CATSDPTGGKEETQYF. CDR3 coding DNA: TGTGCCACCAGTGACCCGACAGGGGGAAAGGAAGAGACCCAGTACTTC.

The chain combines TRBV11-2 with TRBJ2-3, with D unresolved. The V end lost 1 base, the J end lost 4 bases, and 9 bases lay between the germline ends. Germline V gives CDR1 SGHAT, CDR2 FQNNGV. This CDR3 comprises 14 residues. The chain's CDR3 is CASSLGHSSDTQYF. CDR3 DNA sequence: TGTGCCAGCAGCTTAGGGCATAGCTCAGATACGCAGTATTTT.